The 17 T cell receptor beta chains below come from one sample, sequenced in a study of blood T cell repertoires in COVID-19. Sequencing used immunoSEQ multiplex PCR; TCRdb keeps in-frame clones, though not all of them. The sample includes about 140,000 clones, about nine tenths of them seen just once. The sample was peripheral blood. All receptors come from a man aged 45 to 65 with active or convalescent COVID-19.

V gene TRBV5-1 combines with J gene TRBJ2-5; the match to TRBD1 covers 7 bases. CDR1 SGHRS and CDR2 YFSETQ come from the germline V gene. Trimming took 4 bases from V and 2 from J; bases not matched to a gene: 2. This CDR3 is 13 amino acids long. CDR3 nucleotides: TGCGCCAGCAGCGGGACAGCACAAGAGACCCAGTACTTC. Its protein is CASSGTAQETQYF.

This clone has a handful of counts. V usage is TRBV18 and J usage is TRBJ1-5; D perhaps matches TRBD1 (6 bases). The CDR3 length is 14 residues. The V gene's germline CDR1 is KGHSH and CDR2 LQKENI. The V end lost 5 bases, the J end lost 0 bases, and 8 bases lay between the germline ends. The CDR3 protein is CASSGQYSNQPQHF. CDR3 coding DNA: TGTGCCAGCTCAGGACAGTATAGCAATCAGCCCCAGCATTTT.

The genes are TRBV27 and TRBJ2-7; 8 bases agree with TRBD2. V gave up 5 bases and J gave up 6 bases; unmatched junction bases: 9. Per the germline V gene, CDR1 is MNHEY and CDR2 is SMNVEV (reference sequence). The CDR3 runs 14 residues. CDR3 DNA sequence: TGTGCCAGCAGTCCACGGGGGGGGGCAGGCGAGCAGTACTTC. Amino acid sequence: CASSPRGGAGEQYF.

V and J are TRBV25-1 and TRBJ2-1, with TRBD1 matching over 8 bases. CDR1 MGHDK and CDR2 SYGVNS come from the germline V gene. V gave up 8 bases and J gave up 0 bases; unmatched junction bases: 6. This CDR3 contains 15 residues. As DNA, the CDR3 is TGTGCCAGCGGAGATGGACAGGGCTCCTACAATGAGCAGTTCTTC. Translation gives CASGDGQGSYNEQFF.

The chain combines TRBV27 with TRBJ2-1; TRBD2 matches 7 bases. The CDR3 is made up of 18 amino acids. The germline gives CDR1 MNHEY, CDR2 SMNVEV (reference sequence). Trimming cost V 4 bases and J 2 bases; bases outside gene matches: 14. The CDR3 region is CASSSGLRGEFTYNEQFF. CDR3 sequence (DNA): TGTGCCAGCAGTTCCGGGCTACGGGGGGAGTTCACCTACAATGAGCAGTTCTTC.

The rearrangement joins TRBV19 to TRBJ2-7; 9 bases are shared with TRBD1. V lost 5 bases and J lost 3; bases outside the gene matches: 14. This CDR3 region has 17 residues. Germline V gene sequence: CDR1 LNHDA, CDR2 SQIVND (reference sequence). The CDR3 sequence is CASSLQQSGTGNYEQYF. The CDR3 DNA follows: TGTGCCAGTAGTTTACAGCAGTCCGGGACAGGGAACTACGAGCAGTACTTC.

CDR3 region: CASRREGAPNEQFF. In DNA form, the CDR3 reads TGTGCCAGCAGGCGGGAGGGGGCTCCGAATGAGCAGTTCTTC. The chain joins TRBV28 to TRBJ2-1; 9 nucleotides align to TRBD2. In germline, CDR1 is MDHEN, CDR2 SYDVKM. The CDR3 has 14 amino acids. V shed 6 bases and J 7 bases; nucleotides not matched to a gene: 7.

DNA for the CDR3: TGTGCCAGTAGTATTCGAGCGGGACCATCTCAAGAGACCCAGTACTTC. This encodes CASSIRAGPSQETQYF. The rearrangement links TRBV19 to TRBJ2-5; TRBD2 matches at 7 bases. This CDR3 comprises 16 residues. V was pared by 3 bases and J by 2 bases, with 9 bases of the junction left unmatched. Per germline, CDR1 LNHDA and CDR2 SQIVND (reference sequence).

The gene calls are TRBV24-1 and TRBJ1-1, with 9 bases aligning to TRBD1. V shed 4 bases and J 4 bases; nucleotides not matched to a gene: 3. Germline-derived CDR1 and CDR2 are KGHDR and SFDVKD. The CDR3 totals 14 residues. CDR3 bases: TGTGCCACCAGTGACTCGGACAGGGGCACTGAAGCTTTCTTT. It specifies CATSDSDRGTEAFF.

V usage is TRBV19 and J usage is TRBJ1-1, with D uncertain. Germline V gives CDR1 LNHDA, CDR2 SQIVND (reference sequence). Trimming pared 5 bases from V and 1 base from J, leaving 11 bases between. The CDR3 totals 14 residues. The CDR3 DNA follows: TGTGCCAGTAGTTTAGCCAGGCCGAACACTGAAGCTTTCTTT. Protein: CASSLARPNTEAFF.

The CDR3 region has the DNA TGCGCCAGCAGCTTGGACAAACCGGAGACCCAGTACTTC. Translated: CASSLDKPETQYF. The chain recombines TRBV5-1 with TRBJ2-5; D remains ambiguous. The CDR3 extends over 13 amino acids. Trimming removed 0 bases from V and 5 bases from J, with 8 bases in between. From germline, CDR1 is SGHRS and CDR2 YFSETQ.

The count of this clone is one. The J gene is TRBJ2-7, the V gene TRBV5-6; 7 bases are shared with TRBD1. This CDR3 region has 13 residues. Germline lookup yields CDR1 SGHDT and CDR2 YYEEEE. Losses at the gene ends were 4 bases for V and 3 bases for J; bases not matched to a gene: 4. CDR3 in DNA: TGTGCCAGCAGCCGGGACAGCCGCTACGAGCAGTACTTC. It is translated as CASSRDSRYEQYF. Full variable domain (remainder filled in from reference TRBV5-6 and TRBJ2-7): DAGVTQSPTHLIKTRGQQVTLRCSPKSGHDTVSWYQQALGQGPQFIFQYYEEEERQRGNFPDRFSGHQFPNYSSELNVNALLLGDSALYLCASSRDSRYEQYFGPGTRLTVT.

V usage is TRBV25-1 and J usage is TRBJ2-1; 12 nucleotides align to TRBD2. Germline V gene lookup returns CDR1 MGHDK and CDR2 SYGVNS. V lost 6 bases and J lost 2; bases outside the gene matches: 8. CDR3 length equals 17 residues. CDR3: CASRGLAGSPTYNEQFF. CDR3 in DNA: TGTGCCAGCAGGGGACTAGCGGGTAGCCCCACCTACAATGAGCAGTTCTTC.

The chain couples TRBV4-1 to TRBJ1-4, with D maybe TRBD1 (5 bases). Trimming stripped 1 base from V and 3 bases from J, with 12 bases between. Germline CDR1 and CDR2: MGHRA and YSYEKL. This CDR3 comprises 16 residues. The CDR3 DNA is TGCGCCAGCAGCCAAGTAGGAGGGACGGCTAATGAAAAACTGTTTTTT. Its protein is CASSQVGGTANEKLFF.

The chain is built from TRBV5-1 and TRBJ2-2; no clear D gene. Germline CDR1 is SGHRS and CDR2 is YFSETQ. Trimming removed 3 bases from V and 1 base from J, with 7 bases in between. The CDR3 is 14 residues long. This chain's CDR3 is CASSYSWNTGELFF. The CDR3 DNA sequence: TGCGCCAGCAGCTATTCATGGAACACCGGGGAGCTGTTTTTT.

The rearrangement joins TRBV18 to TRBJ2-5; maybe TRBD1 (6 bases). The CDR3 has 14 amino acids. V was shortened by 3 bases and J by 2 bases, with 10 bases between the two germline ends. Germline-derived CDR1 and CDR2 are KGHSH and LQKENI. CDR3 loop: CASSPGTPQETQYF. The CDR3 nucleotides read TGTGCCAGCTCACCCGGGACACCTCAAGAGACCCAGTACTTC.

This rearrangement joins TRBV5-4 to TRBJ1-3; D gene ambiguous. The CDR3 extends over 15 amino acids. The V gene lost 5 bases and the J gene lost 0 bases, with 12 bases spanning the gap. Germline V gene lookup returns CDR1 SGHNT and CDR2 YYREEE (reference sequence). Here the CDR3 reads CASSPDFRSGNTIYF. The CDR3 nucleotides are TGTGCCAGCAGTCCAGACTTTCGCTCTGGAAACACCATATATTTT.